This record looks at one TCR beta chain sequence and its context. The data originate from a study of OX40 agonist ivuxolimab in advanced cancers. Overall study: Those enrolled were 82.7% male, with a mean age of around 58 years and ages from roughly 20 to 85. Allowance was made for prior anti-PD-1, anti-PD-L1 or anti-CTLA-4 therapy, and about 40% had some.

The repertoire was sequenced with immunoSEQ multiplex PCR; TCRdb's copy has only in-frame clones and lacks some. The data hold approximately 80,000 clones, with 91% observed a single time. The sequence was obtained from an adult with an advanced solid tumor such as melanoma, head and neck, liver or kidney cancer. The sample here was CD4+ or CD8+ T cells sorted from blood, taken in a trial of the OX40 agonist ivuxolimab.

For the CDR3, the DNA is TGTGCCAGCAGCTCCGGGACTAGCGCTAGCACAGATACGCAGTATTTT. This codes for CASSSGTSASTDTQYF. V is TRBV7-6 and J is TRBJ2-3; 10 nucleotides match TRBD2. The CDR3 consists of 16 residues. The V and J ends lost 4 bases and 0 bases, in that order; junction bases with no gene match: 4. Germline lookup yields CDR1 SGHVS and CDR2 FNYEAQ.